This T cell receptor (beta chain) was obtained from a study of human T cells and chemical hapten exposure (dated by TCRdb to the early 2020s). Some background on the complete study: For sensitization, 2% DPC in acetone was applied to a roughly 2 cm by roughly 2 cm area of upper inner arm skin. Blood was sampled from patients pre-sensitization (week 0) and at 2, 6 and about 24 weeks after DPC sensitization. Approximately 30 alopecia patients provided blood for TCR sequencing at one to four time points (pre-sensitization, 2, 6 and 24 weeks). Patch testing on the upper back used Finn chambers containing 0.01% DPC, with scoring done after 6 days according to International Contact Dermatitis Research Group standards. Most of the patients in the cohort were female, and the cohort covered alopecia areata with under or over 50% scalp involvement, alopecia totalis and alopecia universalis. Throughout the approximately 24-week study period, patients were also given weekly therapeutic DPC doses on the scalp. The libraries were sequenced as a pool, and the TCR yield per sample differed mostly because of small variations in library volumes within the pool. The study tracked peripheral blood TCR repertoire changes in vivo during primary and secondary sensitization to the hapten diphenylcyclopropenone (DPC) in alopecia patients. Beyond this particular receptor, the publication reports: DPC sensitization did not change how many TCRs were above 1 in 1000 frequency, and no evidence was found of alterations in global repertoire structure. Patch test score correlated positively with the number of PT1 expanded TCRs, reaching significance at thresholds 8, 16 and 32 but not at 4. After repeated subsampling, the strength of the expansion versus patch-test correlation and the threshold at which it became significant changed. All patients had alopecia, a presumed autoimmune disease, so their immune response might differ from that of healthy individuals. Compared with pre-sensitization or healthy control sets, expanded TCRs formed significantly more large CDR3 similarity clusters, which is consistent with antigen-driven responses.

Receptors were amplified or captured by RACE. Sequencing relied on a NextSeq 500. During library preparation, unique molecular identifiers were attached to individual cDNA molecules so that TCRs could be counted quantitatively and reproducibly. Each blood RNA sample was used to sequence both TCR alpha and TCR beta chains. On the authors' methods: Samples had a median of about 90,000 TCRs, with a range from roughly 23,224 to 700,000. The Decombinator software suite was used to annotate the V, J and CDR3 of the TCR reads. For PS versus PT1 abundance plots, all samples were subsampled to the same number of TCRs (28,000). Expanded TCRs were defined as absent before sensitization and observed at least eight times at the 2-week time point. In TCRdb, the public reads were trimmed at Q25 with fastp and aligned with MiXCR, with productive beta chains retained. Each entry merges the rows of one CDR3 protein and shows their most common DNA and genes. TCRdb, not the original authors, processed these V and J calls. This sample comprises approximately 60,000 distinct CDR3 sequences, roughly a tenth of them detected only once. The ten largest clones add up to 10% to 15% of the sample.

This clonotype came up many times. Its antigen remains undetermined. No clone much larger than this one lies a single base away; base qualities are absent. In the paper's terms, the time point label means: patch test 1, 2 weeks after DPC sensitization. The meaning of the sample's treatment or condition label: therapeutic diphenylcyclopropenone sensitization with weekly scalp DPC. Blood at each patch-test visit was drawn before the patch test was applied. To be eligible, patients had to be aged 18 to 70, diagnosed with alopecia and judged suitable for DPC therapy, while pregnant patients were excluded. Unfractionated whole blood was collected in Tempus Blood RNA tubes, and total RNA was extracted from that blood. The CDR3 spans 14 residues, from the cysteine through the phenylalanine. Only the CDR3 part of the read is kept: 42 bases, read in frame from the first base. In the germline V gene, CDR1 corresponds to KGHSH and CDR2 to LQKENI. V and J lose 2 bases and 3 bases, and a span of 8 bases separates them.

The chain is assembled from TRBV18 and TRBJ1-5; perhaps TRBD1 is the D gene, with 5 bases matching. The specimen comprised whole blood, sampled in connection with sensitization to the hapten diphenylcyclopropenone (DPC). This clonotype was sampled from a woman in her forties with alopecia areata. Some clones in this sample may be carry-over from other donors' samples. The CDR3 protein is CASSPSRANQPQHF. In nucleotides, the sequence is TGTGCCAGCTCACCAAGCAGGGCCAATCAGCCCCAGCATTTT. The full variable domain, with segments outside the CDR3 supplied by the reference TRBV18 and TRBJ1-5 proteins, appears as NAGVMQNPRHLVRRRGQEARLRCSPMKGHSHVYWYRQLPEEGLKFMVYLQKENIIDESGMPKERFSAEFPKEGPSILRIQQVVRGDSAAYFCASSPSRANQPQHFGDGTRLSIL.